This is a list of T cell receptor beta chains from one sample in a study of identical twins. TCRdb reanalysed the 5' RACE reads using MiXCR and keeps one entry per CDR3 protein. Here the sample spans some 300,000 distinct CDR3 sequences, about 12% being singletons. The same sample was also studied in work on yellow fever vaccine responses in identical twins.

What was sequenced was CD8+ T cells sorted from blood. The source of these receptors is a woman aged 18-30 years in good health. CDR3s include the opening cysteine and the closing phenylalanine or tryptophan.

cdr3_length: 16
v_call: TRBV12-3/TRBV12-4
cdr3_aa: CASSGKDGQSWETQYF

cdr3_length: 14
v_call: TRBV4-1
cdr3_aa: CASSPRGAAGEAFF

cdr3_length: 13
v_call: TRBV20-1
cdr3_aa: CSADRSVGDTQYF

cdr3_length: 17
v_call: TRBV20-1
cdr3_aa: CSARKRGGHLNTGELFF

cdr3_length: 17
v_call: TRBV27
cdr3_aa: CASSFQPGGAGKETQYF

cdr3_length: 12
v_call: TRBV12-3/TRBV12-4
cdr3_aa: CASRAGSDTQYF

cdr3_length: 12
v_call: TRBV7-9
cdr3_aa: CASSLVGLEAFF

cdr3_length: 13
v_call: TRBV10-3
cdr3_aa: CAISELATYEQYF

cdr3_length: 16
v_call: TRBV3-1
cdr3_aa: CASSQVRTSGDDTQYF

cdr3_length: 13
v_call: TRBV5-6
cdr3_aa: CASSSPGTGEAFF

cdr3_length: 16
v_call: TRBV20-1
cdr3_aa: CSARGELAPPGDEQFF

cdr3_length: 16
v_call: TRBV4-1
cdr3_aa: CASSQMIGTGLYEQYF

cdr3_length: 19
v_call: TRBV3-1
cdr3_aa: CASSHEPPTLAGLTDTQYF

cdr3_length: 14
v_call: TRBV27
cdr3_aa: CASSWNRNTGELFF

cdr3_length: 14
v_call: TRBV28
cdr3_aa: CASSTGTFSGEQFF

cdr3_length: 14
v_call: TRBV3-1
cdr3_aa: CASSQGTGTRGYTF

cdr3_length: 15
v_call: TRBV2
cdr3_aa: CASSEPRDSTDTQYF

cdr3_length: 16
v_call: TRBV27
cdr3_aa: CASSPIDRGLDDGYTF

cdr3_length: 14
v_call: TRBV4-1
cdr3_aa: CASSLRTELYEQYF

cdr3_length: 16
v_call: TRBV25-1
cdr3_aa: CASSDLDRGLTDTQYF

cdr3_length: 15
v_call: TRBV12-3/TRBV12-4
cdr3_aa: CASSLDSSYNSPLHF

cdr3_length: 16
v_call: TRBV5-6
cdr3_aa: CASSPYRRGLSYEQFF

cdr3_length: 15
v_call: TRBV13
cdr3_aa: CASRDRGGPYNEQFF

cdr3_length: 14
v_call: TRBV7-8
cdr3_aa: CASSLAFFAYEQYF

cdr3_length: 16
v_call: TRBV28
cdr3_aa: CASSPETPANTGELFF

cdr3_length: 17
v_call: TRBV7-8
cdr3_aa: CASSTPRLASSYNEQFF

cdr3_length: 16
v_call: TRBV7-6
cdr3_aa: CASSLASLGMIGEQFF

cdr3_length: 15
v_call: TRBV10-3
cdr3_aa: CAISPRVAGVYEQYF

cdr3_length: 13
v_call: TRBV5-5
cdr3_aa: CASRPQGAHTQYF

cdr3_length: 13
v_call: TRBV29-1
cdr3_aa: CSVELLGVETQYF

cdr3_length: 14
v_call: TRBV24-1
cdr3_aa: CATSEDIYTGELFF

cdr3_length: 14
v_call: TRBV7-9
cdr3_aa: CASSLEGQGYGYTF

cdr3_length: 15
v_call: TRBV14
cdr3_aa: CASSHGDWLSYEQYF

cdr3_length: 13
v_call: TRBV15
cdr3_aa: CATSRDGGYGYTF

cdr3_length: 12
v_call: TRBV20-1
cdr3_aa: CSAGWQIYGYTF

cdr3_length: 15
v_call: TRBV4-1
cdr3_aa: CASSQVDGTNTEAFF

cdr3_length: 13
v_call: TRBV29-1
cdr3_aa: CSGSEGGDAELFF

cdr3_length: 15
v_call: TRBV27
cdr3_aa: CASSLDVEYNSPLHF

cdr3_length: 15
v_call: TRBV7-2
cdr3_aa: CASSSPGQMTGELFF